This TCR beta chain was observed in a study of T cells in Graves' hyperthyroidism and ophthalmopathy. Researchers took RNA transcripts and amplified the TCR beta CDR3 regions from them. Carried out on the TCR CDR3, a first-round RT-PCR used the HTBI primer set. TCRdb fed the multiplex PCR reads into MiXCR, producing one record per CDR3 protein. The sample holds a few hundred thousand distinct CDR3 sequences, roughly 13% seen once. The sample holds many counts of this clonotype. This TCR was recovered from a woman aged 40 to 49 with Graves' ophthalmopathy. Material for sequencing was blood.

The CDR3: CASSPSTGEKNTEAFF. The CDR3 DNA reads as TGTGCCAGCAGTCCTTCGACAGGGGAGAAGAACACTGAAGCTTTCTTT. The chain uses TRBV27 and TRBJ1-1; 8 bases are shared with TRBD1. The CDR3 spans 16 residues. V lost 5 bases to trimming and J lost 1 base; unmatched junction nucleotides: 9. Germline-derived CDR1 and CDR2 are MNHEY and SMNVEV (reference sequence).